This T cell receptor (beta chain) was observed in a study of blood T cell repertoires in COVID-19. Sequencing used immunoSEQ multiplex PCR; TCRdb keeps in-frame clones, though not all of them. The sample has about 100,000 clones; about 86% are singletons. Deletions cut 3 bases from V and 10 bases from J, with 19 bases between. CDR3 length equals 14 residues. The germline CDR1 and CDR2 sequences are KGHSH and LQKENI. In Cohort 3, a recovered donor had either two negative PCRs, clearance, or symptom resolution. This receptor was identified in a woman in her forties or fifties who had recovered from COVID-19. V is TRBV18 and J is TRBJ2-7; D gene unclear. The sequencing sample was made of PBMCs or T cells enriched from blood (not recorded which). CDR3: CASSPDPELRRQYF. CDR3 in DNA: TGTGCCAGCTCACCCGACCCCGAACTGAGGCGTCAGTACTTC. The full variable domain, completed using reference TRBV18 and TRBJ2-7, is NAGVMQNPRHLVRRRGQEARLRCSPMKGHSHVYWYRQLPEEGLKFMVYLQKENIIDESGMPKERFSAEFPKEGPSILRIQQVVRGDSAAYFCASSPDPELRRQYFGPGTRLTVT.